Listed below are T cell receptor beta chains from one sample, sequenced in a study of CD8 T cells in ankylosing spondylitis. TCRdb re-called the 5' RACE reads with MiXCR, one entry per CDR3 protein. In the table there are more than 200,000 distinct CDR3 sequences, roughly a quarter of which are singletons. The material sequenced was blood, either unsorted or a sorted T cell fraction (not recorded which). All receptors derive from a male donor with ankylosing spondylitis or in good health (not recorded which). Both conserved end residues are part of each CDR3. The D gene is left open where the match is weak. Some rows have no size entry. The others give once, few or many, or a class for an expanded clone.

d_call	clone_size	v_call	j_call	cdr3_aa	cdr3_nt
NA	many	TRBV7-2	TRBJ2-2	CASTRTGELFF	TGTGCCAGCACGCGCACCGGGGAGCTGTTTTTT
NA	NA	TRBV3-1	TRBJ2-7	CASSQMRGSYEQYF	TGTGCCAGCAGCCAAATGCGGGGTAGCTACGAGCAGTACTTC
NA	NA	TRBV20-1	TRBJ2-1	CSATSGGSWKFF	TGCAGTGCTACATCAGGGGGGAGTTGGAAGTTCTTC
TRBD1	NA	TRBV6-1	TRBJ1-2	CASSIGGGVSYGYTF	TGTGCCAGCAGCATAGGAGGGGGCGTGAGCTATGGCTACACCTTC
NA	NA	TRBV3-1	TRBJ2-5	CASSIRETQYF	TGTGCCAGCAGCATCAGGGAGACCCAGTACTTC
TRBD1	many	TRBV7-2	TRBJ2-7	CASKLSWDREEQYF	TGTGCCAGCAAGCTTAGTTGGGACAGGGAAGAGCAGTACTTC
NA	NA	TRBV20-1	TRBJ2-2	CSATGRENTGELFF	TGCAGTGCTACCGGACGGGAGAACACCGGGGAGCTGTTTTTT
NA	few	TRBV7-3	TRBJ2-6	CASSLRGGQAGANVLTF	TGTGCCAGCAGCTTAAGAGGGGGGCAGGCTGGGGCCAACGTCCTGACTTTC
TRBD1	many	TRBV28	TRBJ2-7	CASSLILQFTGQLSYEQYF	TGTGCCAGCAGTTTAATACTACAGTTTACGGGACAGCTCTCCTACGAGCAGTACTTC
NA	NA	TRBV12-3/TRBV12-4	TRBJ2-1	CASRWGSSYNEQFF	TGTGCCAGCAGGTGGGGGAGCTCCTACAATGAGCAGTTCTTC
TRBD1	NA	TRBV5-6	TRBJ1-6	CASSTGQANSPLHF	TGTGCCAGCAGCACGGGACAGGCTAATTCACCCCTCCACTTT
NA	NA	TRBV7-3	TRBJ2-2	CASSSQAYTGELFF	TGTGCCAGCAGCAGTCAGGCGTACACCGGGGAGCTGTTTTTT
NA	many	TRBV20-1	TRBJ2-7	CSASAVPSYEQYF	TGCAGTGCTAGTGCAGTTCCCTCCTACGAGCAGTACTTC
TRBD1	many	TRBV10-3	TRBJ1-1	CAISEPSGQTSIPNTEAFF	TGTGCCATCAGTGAGCCGTCGGGACAGACCTCGATACCAAACACTGAAGCTTTCTTT
NA	few	TRBV20-1	TRBJ2-4	CSARPLTGTVAKNIQYF	TGCAGTGCTAGACCATTGACGGGTACCGTAGCCAAAAACATTCAGTACTTC
NA	NA	TRBV20-1	TRBJ2-2	CSAMVYGELFF	TGCAGTGCTATGGTTTACGGGGAGCTGTTTTTT
NA	NA	TRBV20-1	TRBJ2-7	CSAPPGGGQGSYEQYF	TGCAGTGCCCCTCCGGGAGGGGGCCAAGGATCCTACGAGCAGTACTTC
TRBD2	NA	TRBV20-1	TRBJ2-1	CSALREGRRGSNEQFF	TGCAGTGCTCTCCGGGAGGGTAGGAGAGGGAGCAATGAGCAGTTCTTC
TRBD1	many	TRBV5-1	TRBJ2-3	CASSQGDRVGTDTQYF	TGCGCCAGCAGCCAAGGAGACAGGGTTGGGACAGATACGCAGTATTTT
NA	many	TRBV7-6	TRBJ1-5	CASSLVIGEPQHF	TGTGCCAGCAGCTTAGTAATTGGGGAGCCCCAGCATTTT
NA	few	TRBV20-1	TRBJ2-2	CSASHLLNTGELFF	TGCAGTGCTAGTCACCTTTTGAACACCGGGGAGCTGTTTTTT
TRBD1	NA	TRBV20-1	TRBJ1-6	CSAHSERTGDYNSPLHF	TGCAGTGCCCATTCGGAAAGGACAGGGGACTATAATTCACCCCTCCACTTT
NA	many	TRBV10-2	TRBJ2-1	CASSEVRGEQFF	TGCGCCAGCAGTGAGGTACGGGGGGAGCAGTTCTTC
NA	NA	TRBV20-1	TRBJ2-7	CSASFGLTYEQYF	TGCAGTGCTAGTTTTGGCCTCACCTACGAGCAGTACTTC
NA	once	TRBV12-3/TRBV12-4	TRBJ2-1	CASSLSLGGKNEQFF	TGTGCCAGCAGTTTGTCACTAGGTGGTAAGAATGAGCAGTTCTTC
TRBD2	many	TRBV28	TRBJ2-1	CASTPVSGGYNEQFF	TGTGCCAGCACCCCGGTTAGCGGGGGATACAATGAGCAGTTCTTC
TRBD2	NA	TRBV12-3/TRBV12-4	TRBJ2-7	CASSSTGGLSEQYF	TGTGCCAGCAGCTCCACGGGGGGGCTCAGCGAGCAGTACTTC
TRBD2	few	TRBV20-1	TRBJ2-6	CCARFQREDSGANVLTF	TGCTGTGCTAGGTTTCAGCGGGAAGACTCTGGGGCCAACGTCCTGACTTTC
NA	NA	TRBV20-1	TRBJ2-5	CSAAGGPRETQYF	TGCAGTGCTGCCGGGGGGCCCCGAGAGACCCAGTACTTC
NA	few	TRBV29-1	TRBJ2-5	CSVEPYRVRETQYF	TGCAGCGTGGAACCTTACAGGGTGCGGGAGACCCAGTACTTC
TRBD1	few	TRBV20-1	TRBJ2-5	CSGGGQGKTQYF	TGCAGTGGGGGGGGACAGGGGAAGACCCAGTACTTC
NA	few	TRBV20-1	TRBJ2-4	CSASKGGRNIQYF	TGCAGTGCTAGTAAGGGGGGTAGGAACATTCAGTACTTC
NA	NA	TRBV20-1	TRBJ1-2	CSAKDSTYGYTF	TGCAGTGCTAAGGACAGCACTTATGGCTACACCTTC
NA	once	TRBV29-1	TRBJ2-7	CSVGARLAYEQYF	TGCAGCGTGGGGGCCAGGTTGGCCTACGAGCAGTACTTC
TRBD1	many	TRBV28	TRBJ2-3	CASSLWEGQGRVGTDTQYF	TGTGCCAGCAGTTTATGGGAAGGACAGGGTCGAGTCGGCACAGATACGCAGTATTTT
NA	NA	TRBV6-4	TRBJ2-1	CASSDSREQFF	TGTGCCAGCAGTGACTCGCGGGAGCAGTTCTTC
TRBD2	NA	TRBV5-6	TRBJ2-1	CASHGGLAGAREFF	TGTGCCTCCCATGGGGGACTAGCGGGGGCCAGGGAGTTCTTC
TRBD1	many	TRBV20-1	TRBJ2-7	CSARTPGTGGDYEQYF	TGCAGTGCTAGAACCCCAGGGACAGGGGGCGACTACGAGCAGTACTTC
TRBD1	many	TRBV12-3/TRBV12-4	TRBJ1-3	CASSPDRGNTIYF	TGTGCCAGCAGTCCGGACAGGGGAAACACCATATATTTT
TRBD1	few	TRBV29-1	TRBJ1-2	CSVEATGGPYGYTF	TGCAGCGTTGAGGCGACAGGGGGACCCTATGGCTACACCTTC
NA	few	TRBV20-1	TRBJ1-1	CSAKGGTTEAFF	TGCAGTGCCAAGGGGGGGACCACTGAAGCTTTCTTT
TRBD2	many	TRBV12-3/TRBV12-4	TRBJ2-1	CASSQKRGGYNEQFF	TGTGCCAGCAGCCAGAAGCGGGGGGGTTACAATGAGCAGTTCTTC